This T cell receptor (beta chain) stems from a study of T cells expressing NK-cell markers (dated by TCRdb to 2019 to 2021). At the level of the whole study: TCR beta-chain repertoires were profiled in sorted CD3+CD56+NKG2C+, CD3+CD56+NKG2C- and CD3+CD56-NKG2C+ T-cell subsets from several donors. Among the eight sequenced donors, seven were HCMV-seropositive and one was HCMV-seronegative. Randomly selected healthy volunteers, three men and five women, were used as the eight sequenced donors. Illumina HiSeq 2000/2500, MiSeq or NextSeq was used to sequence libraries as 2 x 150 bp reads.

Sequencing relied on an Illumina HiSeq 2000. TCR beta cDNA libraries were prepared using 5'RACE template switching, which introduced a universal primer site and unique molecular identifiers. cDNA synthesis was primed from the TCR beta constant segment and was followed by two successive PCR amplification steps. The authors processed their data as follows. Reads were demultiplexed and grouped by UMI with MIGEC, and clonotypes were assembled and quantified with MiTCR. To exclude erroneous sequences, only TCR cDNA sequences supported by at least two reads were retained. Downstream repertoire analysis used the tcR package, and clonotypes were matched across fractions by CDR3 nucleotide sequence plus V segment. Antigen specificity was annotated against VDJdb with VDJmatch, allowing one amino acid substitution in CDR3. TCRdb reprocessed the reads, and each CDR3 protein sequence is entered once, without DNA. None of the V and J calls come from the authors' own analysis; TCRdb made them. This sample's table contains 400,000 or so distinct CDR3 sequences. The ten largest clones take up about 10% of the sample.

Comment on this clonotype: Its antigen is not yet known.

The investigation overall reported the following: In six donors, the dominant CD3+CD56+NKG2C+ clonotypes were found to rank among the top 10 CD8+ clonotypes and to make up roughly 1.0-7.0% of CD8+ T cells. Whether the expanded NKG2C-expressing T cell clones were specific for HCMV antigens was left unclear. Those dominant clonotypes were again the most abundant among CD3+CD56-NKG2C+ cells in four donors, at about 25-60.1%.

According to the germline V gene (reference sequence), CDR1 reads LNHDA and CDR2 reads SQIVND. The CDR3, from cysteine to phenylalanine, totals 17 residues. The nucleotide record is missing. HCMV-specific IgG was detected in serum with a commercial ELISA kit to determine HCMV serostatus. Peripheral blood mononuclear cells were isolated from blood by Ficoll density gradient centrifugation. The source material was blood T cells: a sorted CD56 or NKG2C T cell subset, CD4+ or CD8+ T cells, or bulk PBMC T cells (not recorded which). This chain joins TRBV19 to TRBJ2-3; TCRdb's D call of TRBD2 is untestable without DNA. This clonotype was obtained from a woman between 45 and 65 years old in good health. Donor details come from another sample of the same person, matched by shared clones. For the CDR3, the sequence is CASSPSRLAGATDTQYF.